This T cell receptor (beta chain) was profiled in a study of blood T cell repertoires in COVID-19. Losses at the gene ends were 2 bases for V and 9 bases for J; bases not matched to a gene: 10. The CDR3 contains 15 residues. CDR1 LGHNA and CDR2 YSLEER come from the germline V gene. Participant reports of clinical history set cohort assignment. The protocol was immunoSEQ multiplex PCR, while the TCRdb copy is restricted to in-frame clones and leaves out a portion. The sample holds about 330,000 clones; around 87% are singletons and the top ten take roughly 5.2%. The source is a woman in her 30s who had recovered from COVID-19. This chain uses TRBV4-3 with TRBJ1-5, with TRBD1 identical over 7 bases. The sequenced sample was PBMCs or T cells enriched from blood (not recorded which). CDR3 sequence reads: CASSQTTGESRPQHF. In DNA form, the CDR3 reads TGCGCCAGCAGCCAAACCACAGGGGAAAGTCGGCCCCAGCATTTT.